The T cell receptor beta chain described here comes from a study of identical twins. The germline V gene encodes CDR1 SNHLY and CDR2 FYNNEI. Trimming at V came to 6 bases and at J to 6 bases, leaving 6 bases not matched to a gene. The CDR3 sequence is 13 residues long. MiXCR, applied by TCRdb to the 5' RACE reads, yields one record per CDR3 protein. The data hold approximately 530,000 distinct CDR3 sequences, with about a fifth observed a single time. Only healthy Caucasians were included as donors. The same specimen was also included in a second study, on yellow fever vaccine responses in identical twins.

The chain joins TRBV2 to TRBJ2-7; TRBD2 matches 9 bases. What was sequenced was CD4+ T cells sorted from blood. The sequence was collected from a woman aged 18-29 years in good health. The CDR3 DNA is TGTGCCAGCAGCGCGACTAGCGGTACCGAGCAGTACTTC. Translation gives CASSATSGTEQYF.